This is a list of T cell receptor beta chains from one sample in a study of T cells in Graves' hyperthyroidism and ophthalmopathy. TCRdb reprocessed the multiplex PCR reads with MiXCR, giving one entry per CDR3 protein. The table lists some 600,000 distinct CDR3 sequences, under 60% of them singletons, with 8.2% in the top ten. Input material: peripheral blood or thyroid tissue (not recorded which). These receptors came from a woman between 18 and 30 years old with Graves' hyperthyroidism. CDR3s include the opening cysteine and the closing phenylalanine or tryptophan. D genes are given only for firm matches. Only part of the rows carry a size: once, few, many, or a class if the clone is expanded.

j_gene	d_gene	v_gene	abundance	CDR3aa	CDR3nt
TRBJ1-6	TRBD1	TRBV20-1	NA	CSASGTGESYNSPLHF	TGCAGTGCTAGTGGGACAGGGGAATCCTATAATTCACCCCTCCACTTT
TRBJ1-2	TRBD1	TRBV29-1	NA	CSLSGGPRDGYTF	TGCAGCCTGTCAGGGGGCCCCAGGGATGGCTACACCTTC
TRBJ1-5	TRBD1	TRBV20-1	NA	CSAPTQWDRGNQPQHF	TGCAGTGCCCCTACCCAATGGGACAGGGGCAATCAGCCCCAGCATTTC
TRBJ1-5	NA	TRBV7-2	few	CASSLVGGSGNQPQHF	TGTGCCAGCAGCTTAGTTGGGGGTTCGGGCAATCAGCCCCAGCATTTT
TRBJ2-7	NA	TRBV20-1	many	CSARDLGSSYEQYF	TGCAGTGCTAGAGATCTAGGGAGTTCCTACGAGCAGTACTTC
TRBJ1-5	NA	TRBV7-2	NA	CASSETPQDQLQHF	TGTGCCAGCAGTGAGACTCCCCAGGATCAGCTCCAGCATTTT
TRBJ1-4	NA	TRBV5-1	few	CASSLAGKTNEKLFF	TGCGCCAGCAGCTTGGCCGGCAAAACTAATGAAAAACTGTTTTTT
TRBJ1-5	NA	TRBV7-2	NA	CASSLGAGYNQPQHF	TGTGCCAGCAGCTTAGGTGCCGGCTACAATCAGCCCCAGCATTTT
TRBJ2-7	TRBD2	TRBV20-1	NA	CSAREMGLVTYEQYF	TGCAGTGCTAGAGAAATGGGACTAGTGACCTACGAGCAGTACTTC
TRBJ1-2	NA	TRBV12-3/TRBV12-4	once	CASSEACTNYGYTF	TGTGCCAGCAGTGAAGCGTGCACCAACTATGGCTACACCTTC
TRBJ2-7	TRBD2	TRBV20-1	NA	CSAQASGSNYEQYF	TGCAGTGCACAAGCTAGCGGGAGTAATTACGAGCAGTACTTC
TRBJ1-2	NA	TRBV9	NA	CASSAWDKDYGYTF	TGTGCCAGCAGCGCTTGGGACAAAGACTATGGCTACACCTTC
TRBJ1-1	NA	TRBV24-1	many	CATSDPENTEAFF	TGTGCCACCAGTGATCCTGAGAACACTGAAGCTTTCTTT
TRBJ2-3	TRBD2	TRBV19	NA	CASRREAPDTQYF	TGTGCCAGTAGGCGGGAGGCCCCAGATACGCAGTATTTT
TRBJ2-7	TRBD2	TRBV20-1	NA	CSAPTAGVSYEQYF	TGCAGTGCCCCCACCGCGGGGGTATCCTACGAGCAGTACTTC
TRBJ1-2	NA	TRBV7-9	once	CASSWGRDAANYGYTF	TGTGCCAGCAGTTGGGGCCGGGACGCCGCTAACTATGGCTACACCTTC
TRBJ1-2	NA	TRBV7-2	NA	CASSQPGGTVRRYGYTF	TGTGCCAGCAGCCAACCCGGTGGCACCGTGAGGAGGTATGGCTACACCTTC
TRBJ2-6	NA	TRBV5-1	NA	CASSYRANVLTF	TGCGCCAGCAGCTACAGGGCCAACGTCCTGACTTTC
TRBJ2-5	TRBD2	TRBV24-1	NA	CATSDFAAGGETQYF	TGTGCCACCAGTGATTTTGCAGCGGGAGGAGAGACCCAGTACTTC
TRBJ1-1	NA	TRBV29-1	many	CSSRRGDGTEAFF	TGCAGCTCTCGCCGAGGGGACGGCACTGAAGCTTTCTTT
TRBJ1-1	NA	TRBV12-3/TRBV12-4	few	CAISPTGNTEAFF	TGTGCCATCAGTCCTACAGGTAACACTGAAGCTTTCTTT
TRBJ1-4	NA	TRBV10-3	many	CAISDEGRTATNEKLFF	TGTGCCATCAGTGACGAGGGCAGGACGGCAACTAATGAAAAACTGTTTTTT
TRBJ1-1	NA	TRBV20-1	NA	CSARASPNAEAFF	TGCAGTGCTAGGGCCAGCCCGAACGCTGAAGCTTTCTTT
TRBJ2-2	NA	TRBV29-1	NA	CSVEGSGELFF	TGCAGCGTTGAAGGCTCTGGGGAGCTGTTTTTT
TRBJ2-5	NA	TRBV7-6	NA	CASSPSLAEETQYF	TGTGCCAGCTCACCAAGCTTGGCCGAAGAGACCCAGTACTTC
TRBJ1-5	NA	TRBV7-1	NA	CASSSRGPNQPQHF	TGTGCCAGCAGCTCGAGGGGCCCCAATCAGCCCCAGCATTTT
TRBJ1-1	NA	TRBV10-3	NA	CAISEGRSGAFF	TGTGCCATCAGTGAGGGGCGGAGTGGAGCTTTCTTT
TRBJ1-2	NA	TRBV24-1	NA	CATSESTGLGYTF	TGTGCCACCAGTGAGTCGACGGGGCTCGGCTACACCTTC
TRBJ1-1	NA	TRBV7-8	few	CASSPVTRGTEAFF	TGTGCCAGCAGCCCTGTAACCCGGGGCACTGAAGCTTTCTTT
TRBJ2-5	NA	TRBV7-2	NA	CASSPTVHQETQYF	TGTGCCAGCAGTCCGACAGTACACCAAGAGACCCAGTACTTC
TRBJ2-7	NA	TRBV7-9	NA	CASSLYGGDYEQYF	TGTGCCAGCAGCTTGTATGGGGGTGACTACGAGCAGTACTTC
TRBJ1-5	NA	TRBV7-8	NA	CASSLQIQPQHF	TGTGCCAGCAGCTTACAGATCCAGCCCCAGCATTTT
TRBJ2-7	NA	TRBV5-1	NA	CASSSGQRYEQYF	TGCGCCAGCAGCTCAGGACAGCGCTACGAGCAGTACTTC
TRBJ1-1	NA	TRBV10-3	many	CAISEAGGNTEAFF	TGTGCCATCAGTGAAGCGGGGGGGAACACTGAAGCTTTCTTT
TRBJ1-5	NA	TRBV4-1	NA	CASSQGFPRYQPQHF	TGCGCCAGCAGCCAAGGTTTCCCACGGTACCAGCCCCAGCATTTT
TRBJ2-5	TRBD2	TRBV20-1	NA	CSARSLGEGVETQYF	TGCAGTGCTAGAAGCCTAGGGGAGGGAGTAGAGACCCAGTACTTC
TRBJ1-1	NA	TRBV5-1	once	CASSPLAGGAEASF	TGCGCCAGCAGCCCCTTGGCGGGCGGGGCTGAAGCTTCCTTT
TRBJ2-2	NA	TRBV5-2	NA	CASNLGWNTGELFF	TGTGCCAGCAATCTGGGTTGGAACACCGGGGAGCTGTTTTTT
TRBJ2-5	NA	TRBV2	few	CASSDLMGSGETQYF	TGTGCCAGCAGTGATTTAATGGGCTCCGGAGAGACCCAGTACTTC
TRBJ2-7	NA	TRBV29-1	many	CSVEGRDYEQYF	TGCAGCGTTGAGGGGCGGGATTACGAGCAGTACTTC
TRBJ2-5	NA	TRBV11-2	NA	CASSRARRQETQYF	TGTGCCAGCAGCCGGGCCAGGCGGCAAGAGACCCAGTACTTC
TRBJ2-6	NA	TRBV12-3/TRBV12-4	NA	CASRSRYSGANVLTF	TGTGCCAGCAGGAGCAGGTACTCTGGGGCCAACGTCCTGACTTTC
TRBJ2-7	NA	TRBV5-1	NA	CASSWHESYEQYF	TGCGCCAGCAGCTGGCATGAGTCCTACGAGCAGTACTTC
TRBJ2-5	TRBD2	TRBV7-6	many	CASRLAGGPGETQYF	TGTGCCAGCAGATTAGCGGGAGGGCCGGGCGAGACCCAGTACTTC